The entry below describes one T cell receptor (beta chain). Adult Caucasians living in Nashville, Tennessee made up all of the donors. Naive CD4+ cells were CD45RA-selected; the remaining cells were memory. The data derive from a study of shared clonotypes between healthy human individuals. The assay used deep level. Repertoires were generated with immunoSEQ multiplex PCR, while TCRdb's copy carries only in-frame clones and drops some. Altogether about 980,000 clones are present, around three quarters being singletons, with the ten largest covering 1.5%. This clonotype was obtained from a man aged 18 to 29 in good health. Specimen: memory CD4+ T cells sorted from blood. As for subset: CD45RA-negative fraction.

The CDR3 is CAIRDDRTVNEQFF. The CDR3 region has the DNA TGTGCCATCAGAGATGACAGGACCGTCAATGAGCAGTTCTTC. This chain connects TRBV10-3 to TRBJ2-1; D is perhaps TRBD1 (6 bases). The CDR3 covers 14 residues. V was cut by 6 bases and J by 6 bases, with 15 bases left in between. CDR1 is ENHRY and CDR2 is SYGVKD in the germline V gene.